The clone carrying this T cell receptor (beta chain) showed up many times. Its antigen is not identified. V gave up 2 bases and J gave up 6 bases, with 7 bases separating them. The germline V gene encodes CDR1 SGHRS and CDR2 YFSETQ. The CDR3 totals 12 residues. The sample originates from a study of neurological immune-mediated disorders. Overall study findings and caveats: No expanded-clone CDR3 amino acid sequence recurred across subjects, suggesting private TCR-beta repertoires. The study phylogenetically grouped the repertoires of 18 of 34 multiple sclerosis patients into one related-CDR3 cluster, a possible signature.

A 10-nucleotide random UMI tagged transcripts in template-switch 5'RACE cDNA synthesis. TCRdb reprocessed the 5' RACE reads via MiXCR and lists one record per CDR3 protein. The profile shows 45,000 to 55,000 distinct CDR3 sequences, around 4% of them singletons. The sample taken for sequencing was PBMCs. This clonotype was sampled from a man aged 55 to 70 with multiple sclerosis. The chain has TRBV5-1 and TRBJ2-3; D gene unclear. CDR3 sequence (DNA): TGCGCCAGCAGCTTACCCTCCGATACGCAGTATTTT. Amino acids: CASSLPSDTQYF.